These 4 T cell receptor beta chains came from one sample sequenced in a study of T cell responses to AZD1222 COVID-19 vaccine. Using immunoSEQ multiplex PCR, the repertoire was profiled, and TCRdb retains in-frame clones only, with some absent. The sample records 130,000 to 150,000 clones, around 92% being singletons. This specimen was peripheral blood, taken after recovery from COVID-19. Source of these receptors: an adult who had recovered from COVID-19.

V usage is TRBV5-8 and J usage is TRBJ1-5; 7 nucleotides match TRBD1. J gave up 8 bases and V 5 bases, and 19 bases lay outside the gene matches. Per germline, CDR1 SGHTS and CDR2 YDEGEE. This CDR3 has 17 amino acids. Here the CDR3 DNA reads TGTGCCAGCAGGTCGCCCAGGGCGGCCAGGGGGAAGGAGCCCCAGCATTTT. This gives the protein CASRSPRAARGKEPQHF.

The V and J genes are TRBV14 and TRBJ1-1; D unresolved. The germline gives CDR1 SGHDN, CDR2 FVKESK. The CDR3 is made up of 14 amino acids. Trimming took off 0 bases at V and 2 bases at J, with 7 bases between the two ends. CDR3 nucleotide sequence: TGTGCCAGCAGCCAAGAGACTCCAAACACTGAAGCTTTCTTT. Translated: CASSQETPNTEAFF.

Only one count was recorded for this clone. The V and J genes are TRBV29-1 and TRBJ1-2; TRBD1 matches at 11 bases. Germline V gene lookup returns CDR1 SQVTM and CDR2 ANQGSEA. CDR3 size: 13 residues. Trimming took 7 bases from V and 5 from J; bases not matched to a gene: 6. The CDR3 DNA reads TGCAGCGGGAGCCGGGACAGGGGGTATGGCTACACCTTC. Protein: CSGSRDRGYGYTF.

The chain combines TRBV9 with TRBJ1-6; 7 bases fit TRBD1. Germline CDR1 SGDLS, CDR2 YYNGEE. V lost 3 bases and J lost 10; bases outside the gene matches: 10. The CDR3 is 15 amino acids. In DNA form, the CDR3 reads TGTGCCAGCAGCGCGGGACAGATCAGGGCATCACCCCTCCACTTT. Translating gives CASSAGQIRASPLHF. Supplemented by reference TRBV9 and TRBJ1-6, the full variable domain reads DSGVTQTPKHLITATGQRVTLRCSPRSGDLSVYWYQQSLDQGLQFLIQYYNGEERAKGNILERFSAQQFPDLHSELNLSSLELGDSALYFCASSAGQIRASPLHFGNGTRLTVT.